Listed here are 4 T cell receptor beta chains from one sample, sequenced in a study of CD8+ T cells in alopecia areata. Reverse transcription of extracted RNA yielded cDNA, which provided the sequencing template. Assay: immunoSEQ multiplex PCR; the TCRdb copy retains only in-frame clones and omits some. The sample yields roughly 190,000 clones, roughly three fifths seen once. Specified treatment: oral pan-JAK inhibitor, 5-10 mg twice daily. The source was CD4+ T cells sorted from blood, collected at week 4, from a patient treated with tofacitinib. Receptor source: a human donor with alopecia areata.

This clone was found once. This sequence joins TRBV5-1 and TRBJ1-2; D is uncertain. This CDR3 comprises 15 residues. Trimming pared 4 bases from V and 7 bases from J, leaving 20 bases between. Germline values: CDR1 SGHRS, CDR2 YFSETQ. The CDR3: CASSTTAPHTIGYTF. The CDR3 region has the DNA TGCGCCAGCAGCACTACAGCGCCGCATACTATTGGCTACACCTTC.

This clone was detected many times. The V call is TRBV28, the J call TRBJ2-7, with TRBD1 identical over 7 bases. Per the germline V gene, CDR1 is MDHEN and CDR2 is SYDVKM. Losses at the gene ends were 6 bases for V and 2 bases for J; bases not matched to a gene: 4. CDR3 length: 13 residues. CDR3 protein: CASSVTGPYEQYF. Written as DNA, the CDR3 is TGTGCCAGCAGCGTGACAGGGCCCTACGAGCAGTACTTC.

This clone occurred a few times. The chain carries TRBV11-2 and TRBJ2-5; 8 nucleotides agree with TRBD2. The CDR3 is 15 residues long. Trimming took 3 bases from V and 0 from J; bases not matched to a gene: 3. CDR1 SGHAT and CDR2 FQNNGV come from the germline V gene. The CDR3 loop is CASSFGGGNQETQYF. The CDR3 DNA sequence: TGTGCCAGCAGCTTCGGCGGGGGGAACCAAGAGACCCAGTACTTC. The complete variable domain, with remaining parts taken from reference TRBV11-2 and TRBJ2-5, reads EAGVAQSPRYKIIEKRQSVAFWCNPISGHATLYWYQQILGQGPKLLIQFQNNGVVDDSQLPKDRFSAERLKGVDSTLKIQPAKLEDSAVYLCASSFGGGNQETQYFGPGTRLLVL.

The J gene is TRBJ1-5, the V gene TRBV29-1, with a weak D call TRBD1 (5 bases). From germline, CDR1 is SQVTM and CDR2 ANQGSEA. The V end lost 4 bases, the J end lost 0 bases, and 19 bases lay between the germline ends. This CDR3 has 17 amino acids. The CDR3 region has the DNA TGCAGCGTTGTTATCGGGCAGGGTGGTATTAGCAATCAGCCCCAGCATTTT. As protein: CSVVIGQGGISNQPQHF.